This T cell receptor beta chain was recorded in a study of molecular identifiers for immune sequencing clone quantification. CD8+CD4-CCR7+CD45RA+ cells were sorted as naive CD8 T cells. V lost 2 bases to trimming and J lost 5 bases, with 10 bases between them. This CDR3 region has 14 residues. Germline V gene sequence: CDR1 SEHNR, CDR2 FQNEAQ (reference sequence). Study results and caveats: Over 97% of effector molecules, but under 1% in naive cells, were held by clones with more than 20 RNA copies.

On this clonotype: What it binds is not known.

TCRdb fed the PCR reads into MiXCR, producing one record per CDR3 protein. Of about 10,000 distinct CDR3 sequences listed, roughly 19% were seen once; the top ten hold 2% to 2.5%. The sample consisted of naive CD8+ T cells from blood, with Jurkat cell RNA spiked in. Subset indicated: FACS-sorted CD8+CD4-CCR7+CD45RA+ naive T cells. The TCR was taken from a human donor in good health. Some libraries in this study had Jurkat cell RNA spiked in. The V call is TRBV7-9, the J call TRBJ2-1; the D gene is possibly TRBD2 (6 bases). The CDR3 DNA sequence: TGTGCCAGCAGCTTACTAGCGCATAACAATGAGCAGTTCTTC. Amino acid sequence: CASSLLAHNNEQFF.